This T cell receptor beta chain was sequenced during a study of T-cell reconstitution after alpha-beta-depleted transplantation in children. This clonotype was counted a few times. What it binds is not known. Unique molecular identifiers were incorporated during preparation of the TCRbeta library. TCRdb ran MiXCR on the PCR reads and lists one entry per CDR3 protein. This sample has 700,000 to 850,000 distinct CDR3 sequences, with roughly 16% found just once. Study results and limitations: Recipient T cells and thymic progenitors that survived gave rise to the high TCRbeta diversity observed at day 60 in some patients. Newly produced T cells mostly provided counts and TCRbeta diversity after one year, as hyperexpanded clones declined. At around two months after transplant, the alpha-beta T cells were reportedly derived from several hundred expanded clones that came from non-depleted graft cells.

In germline, CDR1 is SQVTM, CDR2 ANQGSEA. V shed 3 bases and J 3 bases; nucleotides not matched to a gene: 3. The CDR3 spans 13 residues. Sequencing used PBMCs, mostly from graft donor cells, obtained 360 days after TCRalphabeta/CD19-depleted stem cell transplant. The sequence was collected from a male patient between 10 and 17 years old who had a stem cell transplant for acute lymphoblastic leukemia, so the T cells may come from the graft donor. The rearrangement joins TRBV29-1 to TRBJ2-3, with 7 bases that match TRBD2. In nucleotides, the CDR3 is TGCAGCGTTGAGGGGCGGGAGACAGATACGCAGTATTTT. Its translation: CSVEGRETDTQYF.